The clone carrying this T cell receptor (beta chain) was counted between two and nine times. Its specificity is unknown. Following extraction, RNA underwent reverse transcription to cDNA, which served as the sequencing template. Assay: immunoSEQ multiplex PCR; the TCRdb copy retains only in-frame clones and omits some. The data contain over 200,000 clones, 57% of them seen just once; the ten biggest clones take up less than 0.6%. The record originates from a study of CD8+ T cells in alopecia areata. Germline V gene sequence: CDR1 MGHRA, CDR2 YSYEKL. Trimming took 0 bases from V and 10 from J; bases not matched to a gene: 13. The CDR3 spans 16 residues. Study observations and caveats: Across lesional scalp, and particularly alopecia totalis/universalis, clonality surpassed that of normal scalp.

Sequenced here: CD4+ T cells sorted from blood, sampled at week 0. The chain carries TRBV4-1 and TRBJ2-3; TRBD2 matches 7 bases. The sequence came from a human donor with alopecia areata. CDR3 region: CASSQEIGLAAWAQYF. Written as DNA, the CDR3 is TGCGCCAGCAGCCAAGAGATCGGGCTAGCGGCATGGGCGCAGTATTTT.